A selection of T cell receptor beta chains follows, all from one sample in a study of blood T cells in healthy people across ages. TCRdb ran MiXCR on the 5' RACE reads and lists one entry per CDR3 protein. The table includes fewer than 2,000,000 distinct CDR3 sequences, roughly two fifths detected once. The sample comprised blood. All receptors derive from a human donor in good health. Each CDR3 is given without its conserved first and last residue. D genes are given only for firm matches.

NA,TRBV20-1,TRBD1,SAGDRVGETQY
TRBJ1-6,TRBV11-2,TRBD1,ASSLNSGGNSPLH
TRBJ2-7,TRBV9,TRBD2,ASSAKLAGEQY
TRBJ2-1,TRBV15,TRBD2,ATSRVEAGGEQF
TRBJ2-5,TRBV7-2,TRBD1,ASSLRTGTNVQY
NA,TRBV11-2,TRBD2,ASSLDLVGYEGLAYEQY
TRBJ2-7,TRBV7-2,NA,ASSLAGIGGTYEQY
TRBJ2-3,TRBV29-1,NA,SVGFWRGGHADTQY
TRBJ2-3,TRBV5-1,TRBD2,ASSHAQTSGSTDTQY
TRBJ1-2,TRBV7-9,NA,ASSSRSIGGVEDGYT
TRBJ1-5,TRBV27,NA,ASSIGRDSNQPQH
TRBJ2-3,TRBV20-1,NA,SASPPLSDTQY
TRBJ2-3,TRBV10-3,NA,AISPQAGDTQY
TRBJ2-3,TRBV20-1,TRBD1,SARDVRGPTDTQY
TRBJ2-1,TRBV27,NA,ATSRGTTLGNEQF
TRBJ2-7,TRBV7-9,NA,ASSLEISYEQY
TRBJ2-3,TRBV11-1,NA,ASSNPWGGDTQY
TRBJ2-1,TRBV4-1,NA,ASSQVNLVSYNEQF
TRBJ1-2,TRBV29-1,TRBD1,SVETGLPYGYT
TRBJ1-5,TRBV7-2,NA,ASSARSQPQH
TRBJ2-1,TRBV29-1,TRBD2,SVEGGSGDVYNEQF
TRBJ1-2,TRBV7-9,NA,ASSLNSWTDYGYT
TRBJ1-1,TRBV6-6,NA,ASSYLAAKNTEAF
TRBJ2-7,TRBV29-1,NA,SVRFGGEDLEQY
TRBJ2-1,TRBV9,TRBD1,ASSVTGGHTNNEQF
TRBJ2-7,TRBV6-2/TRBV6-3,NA,ASSPPPGAHHEQY
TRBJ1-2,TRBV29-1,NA,SVDTVYGYT
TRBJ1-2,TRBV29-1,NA,SVPRSGGNNYGYT
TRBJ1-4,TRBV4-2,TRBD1,ASSQNNPGQGGEKLF
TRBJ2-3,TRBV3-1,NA,ASSHRTADTQY
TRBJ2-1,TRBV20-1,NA,SARSVKYSYNEQF
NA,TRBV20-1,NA,SAWERFEQY
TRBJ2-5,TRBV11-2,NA,ASSLISRVRETQY
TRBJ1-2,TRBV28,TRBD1,ASSSPGTGGYGYT
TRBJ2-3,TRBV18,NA,ASSPRAFVRDTIRLSTDTQY
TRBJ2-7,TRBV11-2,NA,ASSQAPSTSYEQY
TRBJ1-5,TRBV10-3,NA,AISETGNSNQPQH
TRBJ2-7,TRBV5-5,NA,ASSSLQPLFGSWSYEQY
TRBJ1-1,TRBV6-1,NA,ASTRVSEAF
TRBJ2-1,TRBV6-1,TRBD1,ASSFLHGQGANEQF
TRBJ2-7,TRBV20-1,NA,SAGKTGFSYEQY
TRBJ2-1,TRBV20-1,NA,SARGGLSLNEQF
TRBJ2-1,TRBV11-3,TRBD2,ASSTSSGDDNEQF
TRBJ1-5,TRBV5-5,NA,ASSLAPDRTYSNQPQH
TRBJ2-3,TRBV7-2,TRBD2,ASSSAPLAAPPDTQY
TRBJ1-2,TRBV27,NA,ASSLRWGVANYGYT
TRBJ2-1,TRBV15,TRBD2,ATRPGGSYNEQF
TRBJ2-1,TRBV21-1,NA,ASIHPDLFCSYNEQF
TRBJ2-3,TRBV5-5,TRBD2,ASSFSSGGVPSTDTQY
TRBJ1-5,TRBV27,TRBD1,ASRANRGSHSNQPQH
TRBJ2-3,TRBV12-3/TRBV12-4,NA,ASSSGGAVISTDTQY
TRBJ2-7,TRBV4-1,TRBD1,ASSQGTGISYEQY
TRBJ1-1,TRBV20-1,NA,SASSGAMSTEAF
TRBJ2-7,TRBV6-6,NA,ASSYATDGTYEQY
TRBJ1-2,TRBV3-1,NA,ASSQVGGYGYT
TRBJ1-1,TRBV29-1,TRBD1,SVEVPTGGDNEAF
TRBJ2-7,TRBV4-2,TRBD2,ASSYGGASHEQY